Below, 9 T cell receptor beta chains from the same sample are listed, as sequenced in a study of blood T cells in healthy people across ages. Sample-barcoded 5' priming and a J-beta primer mix drove a second PCR of 7 to 11 cycles. MiXCR, run by TCRdb on the 5' RACE reads, gives a single entry per CDR3 protein. The data hold 1.5 million to 2 million distinct CDR3 sequences, with around 48% observed a single time. Sequenced: blood. Every receptor here comes from a woman aged 35 to 49 in good health.

This clonotype was found a few times. CDR3 residues: CASSWDLDEQFF. CDR3 DNA sequence: TGCGCCAGCAGCTGGGACCTCGATGAGCAGTTCTTC. The gene calls are TRBV5-1 and TRBJ2-1; possibly TRBD1 or TRBD2 for D (5 bases each). This CDR3 comprises 12 residues. Trimming stripped 3 bases from V and 8 bases from J, with 9 bases between. Germline V gene data show CDR1 as SGHRS and CDR2 as YFSETQ.

V is TRBV6-5 and J is TRBJ1-4; possible D gene TRBD1, 5 bases. Germline V gene data show CDR1 as MNHEY and CDR2 as SVGAGI. This CDR3 has 16 residues. Trimming left V 5 bases short and J 2 bases short, with 15 bases between. This chain's CDR3 is CASSNGGWRTNEKLFF. DNA of the CDR3: TGTGCCAGCAGTAACGGGGGATGGCGGACTAATGAAAAACTGTTTTTT.

The chain has TRBV7-8 and TRBJ2-1; D might be TRBD1 (5 bases). The CDR3 covers 15 residues. Germline-derived CDR1 and CDR2 are SGHVS and FQNEAQ. V was pared by 5 bases and J by 8 bases, with 19 bases between. CDR3 nucleotide sequence: TGTGCCAGCAGCCCAAGACGATTAAAAGGGGATGAGCAGTTCTTC. Residues: CASSPRRLKGDEQFF.

This clonotype was detected only a few times. The chain joins TRBV29-1 to TRBJ2-7; D unclear. From germline, CDR1 is SQVTM and CDR2 ANQGSEA. Trimming took off 5 bases at V and 1 base at J, with 12 bases between the two ends. The CDR3 has 13 residues. CDR3 nucleotides: TGCAGCGTTTATTCAGGCAGGTCCTACGAGCAGTACTTC. Translation: CSVYSGRSYEQYF.

This clonotype is a singleton in its sample. The chain employs TRBV14 and TRBJ2-1; no clear D gene. The V end lost 0 bases, the J end lost 4 bases, and 7 bases lay between the germline ends. The CDR3 has 14 amino acids. Germline CDR1 is SGHDN and CDR2 is FVKESK. CDR3 bases: TGTGCCAGCAGCCAAGAGCTGGAGTACAATGAGCAGTTCTTC. This translates into CASSQELEYNEQFF.

V and J are TRBV13 and TRBJ2-1, with D uncertain. This CDR3 region has 14 residues. Trimming cost V 5 bases and J 8 bases, with 16 bases left between them. Germline-derived CDR1 and CDR2 are PRHDT and FYEKMQ (reference sequence). CDR3 nucleotide sequence: TGTGCCAGCAGCGCCCCCCGGAGCTGGGATGAGCAGTTCTTC. Residues: CASSAPRSWDEQFF.

V gene TRBV15 combines with J gene TRBJ2-5; D unclear. Trimming pared 1 base from V and 1 base from J, leaving 7 bases between. The CDR3 consists of 14 residues. Germline assignment: CDR1 LNHNV and CDR2 YYDKDF (reference sequence). CDR3 DNA: TGTGCCACCAGCAGAGTACGGACCCAAGAGACCCAGTACTTC. It specifies CATSRVRTQETQYF. Supplemented by reference TRBV15 and TRBJ2-5, the full variable domain reads DAMVIQNPRYQVTQFGKPVTLSCSQTLNHNVMYWYQQKSSQAPKLLFHYYDKDFNNEADTPDNFQSRRPNTSFCFLDIRSPGLGDTAMYLCATSRVRTQETQYFGPGTRLLVL.

The chain joins TRBV28 to TRBJ2-4; D may match TRBD1 or TRBD2 (6 bases each). The end of the DNA aligns better with TRBJ2-7, so the J call may be wrong. The V gene's germline CDR1 is MDHEN and CDR2 SYDVKM. The CDR3 has 16 residues. The CDR3 loop reads CASSLGGRARPYEQYF. The CDR3 DNA is TGTGCCAGCAGTTTGGGGGGCAGGGCGCGTCCCTACGAGCAGTACTTC.

The rearrangement uses TRBV27 and TRBJ1-2; 8 bases map to TRBD1. Unmatched junction bases numbered 11, after V lost 2 bases and J lost 6 bases. Per the germline V gene, CDR1 is MNHEY and CDR2 is SMNVEV (reference sequence). The CDR3 contains 16 residues. This CDR3 is CASSLNLDRALHGYTF. The CDR3, as DNA: TGTGCCAGCAGTTTAAACTTGGACAGGGCGTTGCATGGCTACACCTTC.